The TCR beta chain under discussion was sequenced for a study of post-analysis software for immune sequencing data. In germline, CDR1 is SGHDT, CDR2 YYEEEE. The CDR3 consists of 14 residues. This clonotype came up once. Its antigen is undetermined. The junction and the germline gene differ at one end; a read error may be behind it. Libraries were made from TCR beta cDNA, and they carried unique molecular identifiers. TCRdb recomputed calls from the PCR reads with MiXCR, one row per CDR3 protein. Here the sample spans hundreds of thousands of distinct CDR3 sequences, roughly 47% being singletons. Whole-study results and caveats: Relative to controls, patients had a few TRBV segments at higher frequency, with TRBV5-6, TRBV5-1 and TRBV20-1 among these.

The chain joins TRBV5-6 to TRBJ2-7, with D possibly matching TRBD1 (7 bases). The receptor was derived from a girl aged 10 to 17 with multiple sclerosis. The sequenced sample consisted of blood. CDR3 sequence: CAGSFGGTVYEQYF. The CDR3 DNA is TGTGCCGGCAGCTTTGGCGGGACAGTCTACGAGCAGTACTTC.